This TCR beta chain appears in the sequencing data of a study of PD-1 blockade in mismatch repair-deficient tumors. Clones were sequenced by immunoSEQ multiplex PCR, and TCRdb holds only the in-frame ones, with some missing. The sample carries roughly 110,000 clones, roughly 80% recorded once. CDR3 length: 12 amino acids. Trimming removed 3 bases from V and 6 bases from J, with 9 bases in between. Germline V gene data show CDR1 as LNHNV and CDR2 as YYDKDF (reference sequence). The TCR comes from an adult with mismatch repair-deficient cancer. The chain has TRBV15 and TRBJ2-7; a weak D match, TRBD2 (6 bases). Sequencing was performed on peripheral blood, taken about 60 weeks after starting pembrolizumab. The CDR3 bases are TGTGCCACCAGCAGGGGACTCGGCGAGCAGTACTTC. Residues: CATSRGLGEQYF.